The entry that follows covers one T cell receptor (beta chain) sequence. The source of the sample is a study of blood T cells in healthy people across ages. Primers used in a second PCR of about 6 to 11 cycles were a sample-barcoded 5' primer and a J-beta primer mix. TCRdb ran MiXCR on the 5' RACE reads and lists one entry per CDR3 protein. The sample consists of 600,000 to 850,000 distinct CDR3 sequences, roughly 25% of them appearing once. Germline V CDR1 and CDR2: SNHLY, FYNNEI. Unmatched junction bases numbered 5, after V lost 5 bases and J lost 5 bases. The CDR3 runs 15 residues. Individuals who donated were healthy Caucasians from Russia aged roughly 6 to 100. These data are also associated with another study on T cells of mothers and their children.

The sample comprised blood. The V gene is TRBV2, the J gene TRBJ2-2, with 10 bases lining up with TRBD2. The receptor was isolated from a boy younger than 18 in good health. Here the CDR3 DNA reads TGTGCCAGCAGTCGGACTAGCGGAGAGACCGGGGAGCTGTTTTTT. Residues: CASSRTSGETGELFF.